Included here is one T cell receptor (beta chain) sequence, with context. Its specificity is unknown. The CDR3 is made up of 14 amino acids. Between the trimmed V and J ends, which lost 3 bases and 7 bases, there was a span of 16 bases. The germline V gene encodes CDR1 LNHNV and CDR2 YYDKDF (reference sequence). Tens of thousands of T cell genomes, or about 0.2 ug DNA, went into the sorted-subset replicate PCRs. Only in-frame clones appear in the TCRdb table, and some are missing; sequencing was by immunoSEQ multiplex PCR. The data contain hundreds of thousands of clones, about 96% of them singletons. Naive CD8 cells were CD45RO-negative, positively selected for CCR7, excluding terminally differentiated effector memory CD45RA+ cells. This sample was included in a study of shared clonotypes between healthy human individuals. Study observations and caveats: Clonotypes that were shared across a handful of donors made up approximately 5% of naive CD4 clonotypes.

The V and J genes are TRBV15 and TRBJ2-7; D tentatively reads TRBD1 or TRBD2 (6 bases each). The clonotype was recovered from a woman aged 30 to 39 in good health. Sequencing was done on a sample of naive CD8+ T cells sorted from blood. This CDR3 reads CATSRGRGGNEQYF. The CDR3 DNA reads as TGTGCCACCAGCAGGGGGAGAGGGGGGAATGAGCAGTACTTC.